This entry features one T cell receptor beta chain sequence. The germline V gene has CDR1 SGHRS and CDR2 YFSETQ. The V segment lost 1 base and the J segment 2 bases; nucleotides outside the gene matches: 2. The CDR3 is 14 residues long. Living in 24 US areas, the participants were between roughly 18 and 90 years of age. Resolution of symptoms, clearance, or two negative PCRs was present in recovered Cohort 3 donors. This sample stems from a study of blood T cell repertoires in COVID-19. About the study: Nucleic acid was either cDNA or gDNA, and it came from T cells, B-cell-depleted T cells, or PBMCs.

Produced via immunoSEQ multiplex PCR; TCRdb's table is partial and in-frame only. The repertoire has 150,000 to 200,000 clones, 89% of them found once; the top ten carry under 0.85%. The rearrangement joins TRBV5-1 to TRBJ2-7; 8 bases are shared with TRBD1. The source of this sequence is a woman aged 18 to 35 who had recovered from COVID-19. Sequencing was done on a sample of PBMCs or T cells enriched from blood (not recorded which). This CDR3 reads CASSLQGAAYEQYF. CDR3 DNA: TGCGCCAGCAGCTTGCAGGGGGCGGCCTACGAGCAGTACTTC.